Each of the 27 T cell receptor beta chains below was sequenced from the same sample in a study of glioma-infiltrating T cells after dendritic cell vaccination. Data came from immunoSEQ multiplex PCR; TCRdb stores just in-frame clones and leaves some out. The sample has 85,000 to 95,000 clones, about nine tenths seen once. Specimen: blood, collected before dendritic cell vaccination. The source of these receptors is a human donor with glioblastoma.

The CDR3 protein is CASSMGVVNTGELFF. The CDR3 nucleotides are TGTGCCAGTAGTATGGGCGTTGTGAACACCGGGGAGCTGTTTTTT. The V gene is TRBV19, the J gene TRBJ2-2; D remains unclear. Germline CDR1 is LNHDA and CDR2 is SQIVND (reference sequence). There are 15 residues in the CDR3. Trimming shortened V by 3 bases and J by 1 base, and 9 bases separated the two germline ends.

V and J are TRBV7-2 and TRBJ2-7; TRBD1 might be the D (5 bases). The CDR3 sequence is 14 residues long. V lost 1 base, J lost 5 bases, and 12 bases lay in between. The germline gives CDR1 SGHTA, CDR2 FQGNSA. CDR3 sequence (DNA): TGTGCCAGCAGCTTAGTTCAGGGTTCCCACGAGCAGTACTTC. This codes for CASSLVQGSHEQYF.

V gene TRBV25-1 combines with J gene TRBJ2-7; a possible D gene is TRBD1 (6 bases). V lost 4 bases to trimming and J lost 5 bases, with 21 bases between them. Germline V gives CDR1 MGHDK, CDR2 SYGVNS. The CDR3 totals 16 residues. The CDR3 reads CASSVPDSGSIDEQYF. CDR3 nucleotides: TGTGCCAGCAGTGTCCCGGACAGTGGATCTATCGACGAGCAGTACTTC.

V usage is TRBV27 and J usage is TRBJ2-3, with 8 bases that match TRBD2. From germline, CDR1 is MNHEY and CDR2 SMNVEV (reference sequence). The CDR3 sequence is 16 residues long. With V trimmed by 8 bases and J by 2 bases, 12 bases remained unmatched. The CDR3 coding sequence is TGTGCCAGCCTCCAAAGCGGGGGCTCTTTCACAGATACGCAGTATTTT. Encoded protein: CASLQSGGSFTDTQYF.

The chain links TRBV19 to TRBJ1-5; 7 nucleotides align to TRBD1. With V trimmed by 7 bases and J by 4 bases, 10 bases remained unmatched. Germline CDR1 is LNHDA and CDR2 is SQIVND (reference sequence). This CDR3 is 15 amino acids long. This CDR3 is CASTPPPGGNQPQHF. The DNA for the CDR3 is TGTGCCAGTACCCCACCGCCAGGGGGGAATCAGCCCCAGCATTTT.

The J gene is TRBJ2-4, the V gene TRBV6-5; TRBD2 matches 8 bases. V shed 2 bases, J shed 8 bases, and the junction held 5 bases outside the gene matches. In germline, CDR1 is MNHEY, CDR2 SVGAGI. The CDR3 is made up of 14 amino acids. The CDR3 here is CASSYGGGTDIQYF. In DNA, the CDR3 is TGTGCCAGCAGTTACGGCGGGGGGACGGACATTCAGTACTTC.

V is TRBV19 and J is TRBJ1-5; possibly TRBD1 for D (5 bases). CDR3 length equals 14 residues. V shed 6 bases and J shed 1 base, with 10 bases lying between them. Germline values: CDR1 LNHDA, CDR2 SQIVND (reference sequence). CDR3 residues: CASRDSLSNQPQHF. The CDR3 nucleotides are TGTGCCAGTAGAGACAGCCTGAGCAATCAGCCCCAGCATTTT.

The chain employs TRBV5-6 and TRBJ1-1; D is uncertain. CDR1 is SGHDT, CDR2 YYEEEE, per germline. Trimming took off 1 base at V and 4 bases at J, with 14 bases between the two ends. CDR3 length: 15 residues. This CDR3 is CASSLWEGSSTEAFF. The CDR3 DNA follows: TGTGCCAGCAGCTTGTGGGAGGGTTCCTCCACTGAAGCTTTCTTT.

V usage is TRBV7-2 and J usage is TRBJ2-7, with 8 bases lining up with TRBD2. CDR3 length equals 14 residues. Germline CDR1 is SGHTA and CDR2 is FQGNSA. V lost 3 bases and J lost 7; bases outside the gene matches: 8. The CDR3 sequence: CASSFVAGKGEQYF. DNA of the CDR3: TGTGCCAGCAGCTTCGTAGCGGGAAAGGGTGAGCAGTACTTC.

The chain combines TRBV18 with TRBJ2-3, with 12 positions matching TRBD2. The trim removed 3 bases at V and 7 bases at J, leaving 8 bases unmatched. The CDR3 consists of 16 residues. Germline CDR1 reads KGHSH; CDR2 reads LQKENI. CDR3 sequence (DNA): TGTGCCAGCTCACCTCTACTAGCGGGAGGATTTTATACGCAGTATTTT. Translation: CASSPLLAGGFYTQYF. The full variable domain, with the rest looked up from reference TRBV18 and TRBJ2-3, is NAGVMQNPRHLVRRRGQEARLRCSPMKGHSHVYWYRQLPEEGLKFMVYLQKENIIDESGMPKERFSAEFPKEGPSILRIQQVVRGDSAAYFCASSPLLAGGFYTQYFGPGTRLTVL.

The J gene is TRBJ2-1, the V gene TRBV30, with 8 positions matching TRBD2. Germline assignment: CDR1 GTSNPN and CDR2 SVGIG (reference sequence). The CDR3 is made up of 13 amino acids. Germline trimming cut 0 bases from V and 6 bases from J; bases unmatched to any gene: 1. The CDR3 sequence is CAWSVTSGNEQFF. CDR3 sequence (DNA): TGTGCCTGGAGTGTAACTAGCGGCAATGAGCAGTTCTTC.

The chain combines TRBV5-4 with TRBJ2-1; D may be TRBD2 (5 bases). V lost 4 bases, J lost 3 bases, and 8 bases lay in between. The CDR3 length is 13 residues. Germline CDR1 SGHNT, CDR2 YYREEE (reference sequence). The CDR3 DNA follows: TGTGCCAGCAGCCACGGGGACTACAATGAGCAGTTCTTC. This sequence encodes CASSHGDYNEQFF.

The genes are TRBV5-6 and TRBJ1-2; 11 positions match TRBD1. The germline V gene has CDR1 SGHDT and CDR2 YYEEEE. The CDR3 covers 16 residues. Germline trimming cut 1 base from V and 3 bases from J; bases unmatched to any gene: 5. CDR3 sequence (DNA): TGTGCCAGCAGCTTGTGGGACAGGGGGTCGGACTATGGCTACACCTTC. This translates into CASSLWDRGSDYGYTF.

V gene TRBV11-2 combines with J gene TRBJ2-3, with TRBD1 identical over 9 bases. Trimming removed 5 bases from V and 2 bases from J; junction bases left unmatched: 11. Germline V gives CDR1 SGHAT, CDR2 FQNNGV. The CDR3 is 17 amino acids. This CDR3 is CASSPGTGPPNTDTQYF. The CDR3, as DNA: TGTGCCAGCAGCCCCGGGACAGGGCCTCCAAACACAGATACGCAGTATTTT.

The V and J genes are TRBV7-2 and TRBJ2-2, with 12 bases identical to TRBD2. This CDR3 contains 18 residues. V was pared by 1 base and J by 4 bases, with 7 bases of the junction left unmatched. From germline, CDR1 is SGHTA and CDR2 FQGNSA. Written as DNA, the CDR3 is TGTGCCAGCAGCTTAGATACTAGCGGGGGGATATTCACCGGGGAGCTGTTTTTT. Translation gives CASSLDTSGGIFTGELFF.

The CDR3: CASSLGPGTSTDTQYF. As DNA, the CDR3 is TGCGCCAGCAGCTTGGGTCCGGGAACTAGCACAGATACGCAGTATTTT. This chain connects TRBV5-1 to TRBJ2-3; D may be TRBD2 (5 bases). Germline V gene lookup returns CDR1 SGHRS and CDR2 YFSETQ. V was clipped by 0 bases and J by 0 bases, with 11 bases between them. CDR3 length: 16 residues.

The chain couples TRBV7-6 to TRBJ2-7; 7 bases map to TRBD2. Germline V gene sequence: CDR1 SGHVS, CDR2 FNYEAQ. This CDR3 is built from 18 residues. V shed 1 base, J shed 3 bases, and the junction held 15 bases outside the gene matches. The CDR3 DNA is TGTGCCAGCAGCTTAGAGGCGTGGGGGGGAGGTGGGGGCTACGAGCAGTACTTC. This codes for CASSLEAWGGGGGYEQYF. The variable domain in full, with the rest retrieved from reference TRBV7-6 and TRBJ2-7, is GAGVSQSPRYKVTKRGQDVALRCDPISGHVSLYWYRQALGQGPEFLTYFNYEAQQDKSGLPNDRFSAERPEGSISTLTIQRTEQRDSAMYRCASSLEAWGGGGGYEQYFGPGTRLTVT.

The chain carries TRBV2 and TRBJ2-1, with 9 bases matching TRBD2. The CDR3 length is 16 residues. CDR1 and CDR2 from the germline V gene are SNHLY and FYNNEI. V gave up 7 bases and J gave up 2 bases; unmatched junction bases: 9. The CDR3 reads CASKASGNPPYNEQFF. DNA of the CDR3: TGTGCCAGCAAGGCTAGCGGGAACCCTCCCTACAATGAGCAGTTCTTC.

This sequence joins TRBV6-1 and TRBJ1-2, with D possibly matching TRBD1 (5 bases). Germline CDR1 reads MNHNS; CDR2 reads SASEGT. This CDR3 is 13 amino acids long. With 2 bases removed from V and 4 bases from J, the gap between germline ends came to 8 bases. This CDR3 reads CASSEQDIYGYTF. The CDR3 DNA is TGTGCCAGCAGTGAACAGGACATCTATGGCTACACCTTC.

The CDR3 sequence is CASSEGRGRVYEQYF. CDR3 coding DNA: TGTGCCAGCAGTGAGGGCAGGGGGCGGGTGTACGAGCAGTACTTC. The chain carries TRBV25-1 and TRBJ2-7, with 8 bases aligning to TRBD1. Germline V gives CDR1 MGHDK, CDR2 SYGVNS. CDR3 length equals 15 residues. With 3 bases clipped from V and 4 bases from J, the junction kept 8 bases outside the gene matches.

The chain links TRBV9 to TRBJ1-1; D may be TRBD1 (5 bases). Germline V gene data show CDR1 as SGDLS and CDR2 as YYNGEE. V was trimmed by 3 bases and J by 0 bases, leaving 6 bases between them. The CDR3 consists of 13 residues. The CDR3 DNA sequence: TGTGCCAGCAGCGAGGGGATGAACACTGAAGCTTTCTTT. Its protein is CASSEGMNTEAFF. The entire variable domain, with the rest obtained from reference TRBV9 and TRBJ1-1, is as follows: DSGVTQTPKHLITATGQRVTLRCSPRSGDLSVYWYQQSLDQGLQFLIQYYNGEERAKGNILERFSAQQFPDLHSELNLSSLELGDSALYFCASSEGMNTEAFFGQGTRLTVV.

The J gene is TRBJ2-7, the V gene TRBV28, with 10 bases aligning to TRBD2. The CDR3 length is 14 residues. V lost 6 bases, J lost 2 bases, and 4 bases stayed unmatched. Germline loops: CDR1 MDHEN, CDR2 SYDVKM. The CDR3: CASRSLAGPYEQYF. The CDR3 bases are TGTGCCAGCAGGTCACTAGCGGGACCCTACGAGCAGTACTTC.

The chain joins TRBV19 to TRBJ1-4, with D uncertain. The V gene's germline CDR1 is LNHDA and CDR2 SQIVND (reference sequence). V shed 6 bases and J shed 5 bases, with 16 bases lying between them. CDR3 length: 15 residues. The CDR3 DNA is TGTGCCAGTAGCCTCCGGGTGGAATCGAATGAAAAACTGTTTTTT. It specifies CASSLRVESNEKLFF.

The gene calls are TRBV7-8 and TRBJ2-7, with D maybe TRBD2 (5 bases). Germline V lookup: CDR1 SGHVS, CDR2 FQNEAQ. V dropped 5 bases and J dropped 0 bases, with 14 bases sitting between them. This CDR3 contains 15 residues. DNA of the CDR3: TGTGCCAGCAGCCCGTTCGAGGGTCCCTCCTACGAGCAGTACTTC. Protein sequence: CASSPFEGPSYEQYF.

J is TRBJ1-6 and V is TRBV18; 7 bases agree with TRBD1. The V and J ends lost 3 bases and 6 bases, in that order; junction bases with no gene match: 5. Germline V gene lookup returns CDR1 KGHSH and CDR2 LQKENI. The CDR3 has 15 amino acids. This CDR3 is CASSPGDRGNSPLHF. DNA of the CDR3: TGTGCCAGCTCACCGGGGGACAGAGGTAATTCACCCCTCCACTTT.

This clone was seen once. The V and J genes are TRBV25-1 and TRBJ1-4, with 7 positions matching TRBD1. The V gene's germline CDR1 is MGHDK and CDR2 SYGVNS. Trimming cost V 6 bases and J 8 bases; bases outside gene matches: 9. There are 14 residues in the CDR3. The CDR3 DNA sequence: TGTGCCAGCAGCCAACAGGGGTTGCGAGAAAAACTGTTTTTT. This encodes CASSQQGLREKLFF.

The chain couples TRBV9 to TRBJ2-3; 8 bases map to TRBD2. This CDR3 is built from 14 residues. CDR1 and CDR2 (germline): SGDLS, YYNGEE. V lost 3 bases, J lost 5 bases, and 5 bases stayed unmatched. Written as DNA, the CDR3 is TGTGCCAGCAGCGGCGGGGGGAGCGGAGATACGCAGTATTTT. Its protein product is CASSGGGSGDTQYF.